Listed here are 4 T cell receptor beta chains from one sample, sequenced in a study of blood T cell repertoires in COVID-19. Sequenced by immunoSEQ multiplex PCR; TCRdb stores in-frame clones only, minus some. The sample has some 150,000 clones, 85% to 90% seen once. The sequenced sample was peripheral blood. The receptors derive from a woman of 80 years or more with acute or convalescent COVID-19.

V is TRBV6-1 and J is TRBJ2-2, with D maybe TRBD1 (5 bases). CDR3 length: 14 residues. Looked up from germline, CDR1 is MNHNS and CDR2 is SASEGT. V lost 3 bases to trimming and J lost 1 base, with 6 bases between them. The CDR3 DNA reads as TGTGCCAGCAGTGATGGACAGAACACCGGGGAGCTGTTTTTT. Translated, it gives CASSDGQNTGELFF.

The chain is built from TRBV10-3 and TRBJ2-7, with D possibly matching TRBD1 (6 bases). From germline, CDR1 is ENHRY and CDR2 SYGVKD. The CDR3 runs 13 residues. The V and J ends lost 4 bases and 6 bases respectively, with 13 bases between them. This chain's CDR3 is CAISGDIRGEQYF. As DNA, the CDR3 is TGTGCCATCAGTGGGGACATCAGGGGCGAGCAGTACTTC.

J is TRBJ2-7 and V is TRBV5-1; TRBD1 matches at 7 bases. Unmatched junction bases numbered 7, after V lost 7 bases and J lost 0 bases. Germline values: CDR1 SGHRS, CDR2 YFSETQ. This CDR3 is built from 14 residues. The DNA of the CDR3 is TGCGCCAGCGCCGCGGACAGGAGCTCCTACGAGCAGTACTTC. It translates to CASAADRSSYEQYF.

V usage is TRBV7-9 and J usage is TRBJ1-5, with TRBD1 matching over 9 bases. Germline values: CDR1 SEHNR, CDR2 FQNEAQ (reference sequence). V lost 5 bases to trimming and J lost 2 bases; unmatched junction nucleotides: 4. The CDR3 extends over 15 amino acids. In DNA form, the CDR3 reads TGTGCCAGCAGCGACAGGGGGTACGGCAATCAGCCCCAGCATTTT. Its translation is CASSDRGYGNQPQHF.